The 18 T cell receptor beta chains below were found in one sample sequenced in a study of metastatic and nonmetastatic thyroid tumors. TCRdb reassembled clones from the PCR reads with MiXCR. The table lists roughly 22,000 clones, around a third of them singletons. Among the patients, none had received any treatment before thyroid surgery. Source material: blood. The receptors derive from a male donor with papillary thyroid cancer or a benign thyroid nodule (not recorded which). Some clones in this sample may be carry-over from other donors' samples.

This clone was observed once. The genes are TRBV20-1 and TRBJ1-2; the match to TRBD1 covers 7 bases. V lost 2 bases to trimming and J lost 5 bases; unmatched junction nucleotides: 11. The CDR3 is made up of 15 amino acids. Germline V lookup: CDR1 DFQATT, CDR2 SNEGSKA (reference sequence). The chain's CDR3 is CSARQPGQPLYGYTF. In DNA, the CDR3 is TGCAGTGCTAGACAACCGGGACAGCCTTTGTATGGCTACACCTTC.

The chain couples TRBV12-3 or TRBV12-4 to TRBJ1-1; D ambiguous. The CDR3 is 13 residues long. V was shortened by 3 bases and J by 5 bases, with 10 bases between the two germline ends. The CDR3: CASSFRVTTEAFF. CDR3 in DNA: TGTGCCAGCAGTTTCCGGGTGACAACTGAAGCTTTCTTT.

This clone occurred a few times. The chain has TRBV28 and TRBJ2-6; unclear D gene. The ends were cut back, 4 bases at V and 1 base at J, with 5 bases in the middle. The CDR3 length is 14 residues. Germline assignment: CDR1 MDHEN and CDR2 SYDVKM. The CDR3 DNA sequence: TGTGCCAGCAGTTCCTTATCTGGGGCCAACGTCCTGACTTTC. Protein sequence: CASSSLSGANVLTF.

The chain carries TRBV20-1 and TRBJ2-7; unclear D gene. V lost 2 bases, J lost 3 bases, and 8 bases lay in between. The CDR3 runs 12 residues. The germline gives CDR1 DFQATT, CDR2 SNEGSKA (reference sequence). The CDR3: CSARLADYEQYF. In nucleotides, the CDR3 is TGCAGTGCTAGACTGGCCGACTACGAGCAGTACTTC.

The V and J genes are TRBV4-1 and TRBJ2-7; 14 nucleotides agree with TRBD2. This CDR3 comprises 18 residues. The ends lost 0 bases at V and 3 bases at J; junction bases unmatched: 7. CDR1 and CDR2 from the germline V gene are MGHRA and YSYEKL. The CDR3 here is CASSQDLLGTSGSYEQYF. The CDR3 DNA sequence: TGCGCCAGCAGCCAAGACCTGTTAGGGACTAGCGGGAGCTACGAGCAGTACTTC.

In its sample, this clone ranks as medium-sized (0.01 to 0.1%). This sequence joins TRBV6-2 or TRBV6-3 and TRBJ2-7, with D tentatively TRBD2 (5 bases). Trimming stripped 3 bases from V and 6 bases from J, with 18 bases between. This CDR3 comprises 15 residues. The germline CDR1 and CDR2 sequences are MNHEY and SVGEGT. As DNA, the CDR3 is TGTGCCAGCAGTTATGTTGCGGGTTTGGTTTCCGAGCAGTACTTC. Its protein product is CASSYVAGLVSEQYF.

The chain is built from TRBV6-5 and TRBJ1-1, with 11 bases matching TRBD1. This CDR3 is built from 15 residues. V trimming: 0 bases; J trimming: 6 bases; junction bases outside the gene matches: 3. Looked up from germline, CDR1 is MNHEY and CDR2 is SVGAGI. The CDR3 DNA reads as TGTGCCAGCAGTTACTCGAGGACAGGGGGCTCTGAAGCTTTCTTT. It encodes CASSYSRTGGSEAFF.

The chain combines TRBV9 with TRBJ2-2; TRBD1 aligns across 7 bases. There are 15 residues in the CDR3. Germline values: CDR1 SGDLS, CDR2 YYNGEE. J gave up 3 bases and V 0 bases, and 2 bases lay outside the gene matches. The CDR3 loop reads CASSVGGQHTGELFF. The CDR3 DNA reads TGTGCCAGCAGCGTAGGGGGACAGCACACCGGGGAGCTGTTTTTT.

The CDR3 region is CASSNTGRTEAFF. CDR3 nucleotides: TGTGCCAGCAGTAATACAGGGAGGACTGAAGCTTTCTTT. The chain uses TRBV6-2 or TRBV6-3 and TRBJ1-1, with TRBD1 as a possible D gene (6 bases). Trimming took 5 bases from V and 5 from J, leaving 12 bases between them. This CDR3 has 13 residues. Germline CDR1 MNHEY, CDR2 SVGEGT.

This clone is medium-sized in the sample. The CDR3, as DNA: TGCAGTGCCAAGGCCATGGAACCTCCATACTACGAGCAGTACTTC. It translates to CSAKAMEPPYYEQYF. The chain employs TRBV20-1 and TRBJ2-7, with D unclear. The CDR3 consists of 15 residues. V lost 6 bases and J lost 3, with 21 bases in between. Germline CDR1 DFQATT, CDR2 SNEGSKA (reference sequence).

V usage is TRBV20-1 and J usage is TRBJ2-2; a possible D gene is TRBD2 (6 bases). CDR1 DFQATT and CDR2 SNEGSKA come from the germline V gene (reference sequence). The CDR3 sequence is 15 residues long. V was clipped by 1 base and J by 6 bases, with 15 bases between them. The CDR3 loop is CSARGRLGLSGELFF. In DNA, the CDR3 is TGCAGTGCTAGAGGCCGACTAGGGTTGTCCGGGGAGCTGTTTTTT.

This clone was seen ten or more times. The chain combines TRBV2 with TRBJ2-2; 10 nucleotides match TRBD2. The germline CDR1 and CDR2 sequences are SNHLY and FYNNEI. This CDR3 contains 16 residues. The junction had 6 bases not matched to a gene; V was cut back by 5 bases and J by 3 bases. For the CDR3, the DNA is TGTGCCAGCAGTTCAAGAAGCGGGAGGGACACCGGGGAGCTGTTTTTT. This codes for CASSSRSGRDTGELFF.

This clone was seen a handful of times. The genes are TRBV19 and TRBJ2-7, with 9 positions matching TRBD1. The CDR3 length is 15 residues. CDR1 is LNHDA, CDR2 SQIVND, per germline (reference sequence). V was clipped by 3 bases and J by 6 bases; unmatched bases: 9. This CDR3 reads CASSMSRQGVGEQYF. The DNA for the CDR3 is TGTGCCAGTAGTATGTCGAGACAGGGGGTAGGCGAGCAGTACTTC.

This clone showed up many times. This rearrangement joins TRBV6-6 to TRBJ2-7, with 7 bases matching TRBD1. J lost 2 bases, V lost 2 bases, and 3 bases had no gene match. Germline CDR1 MNHNY, CDR2 SVGAGI (reference sequence). The CDR3 covers 14 residues. For the CDR3, the DNA is TGTGCCAGCAGTTACGAACAGGGGACCTACGAGCAGTACTTC. This translates into CASSYEQGTYEQYF.

This clone was seen ten or more times. V and J are TRBV6-4 and TRBJ1-5; TRBD1 aligns across 7 bases. This CDR3 spans 14 amino acids. Germline V lookup: CDR1 MRHNA, CDR2 SNTAGT. V gave up 7 bases and J gave up 7 bases; unmatched junction bases: 10. The DNA of the CDR3 is TGTGCCAGCAACGTATGTCAGGGGGTGCAGCCCCAGCATTTT. It encodes CASNVCQGVQPQHF.

This clone is medium-sized (0.01 to 0.1%) in the sample. The chain employs TRBV4-3 and TRBJ2-7, with D perhaps TRBD2 (6 bases). Germline V gene data show CDR1 as LGHNA and CDR2 as YSLEER. The CDR3 sequence is 13 residues long. The germline V and J ends were trimmed by 0 bases and 7 bases, with 10 bases remaining between them. CDR3 sequence: CASSQEGGWEQYF. The DNA for the CDR3 is TGCGCCAGCAGCCAAGAAGGAGGGTGGGAGCAGTACTTC.

This clone appeared many times. This chain links TRBV10-3 with TRBJ2-4; 11 bases line up with TRBD1. The V gene's germline CDR1 is ENHRY and CDR2 SYGVKD. The V segment lost 10 bases and the J segment 6 bases; nucleotides outside the gene matches: 5. The CDR3 covers 13 residues. The CDR3 DNA reads TGTGCCACGAAGGGGACAGGGGGAAACATTCAGTACTTC. It encodes CATKGTGGNIQYF.

The chain links TRBV2 to TRBJ2-7; 7 bases agree with TRBD2. V lost 0 bases and J lost 4; bases outside the gene matches: 9. The CDR3 has 16 amino acids. CDR1 and CDR2 from the germline V gene are SNHLY and FYNNEI. CDR3 protein: CASSEAMSGIGYEQYF. CDR3 DNA sequence: TGTGCCAGCAGTGAAGCGATGAGCGGGATCGGTTACGAGCAGTACTTC.